The entry that follows covers one T cell receptor beta chain sequence. Its antigen is as yet unknown. Quantitative 5'-RACE with molecular barcodes was used to make the TCR beta libraries. TCRdb fed the 5' RACE reads into MiXCR, producing one record per CDR3 protein. The sample records nearly 350,000 distinct CDR3 sequences, roughly 14% being singletons. The sample comes from a study of CD8 T cells in ankylosing spondylitis. General study points: Disease-associated clones were reportedly significantly overrepresented in matched ankylosing spondylitis synovial fluid. Reactive arthritis synovial fluid and blood previously showed some of these motif variants.

V was shortened by 3 bases and J by 7 bases, with 16 bases between the two germline ends. Per the germline V gene, CDR1 is DFQATT and CDR2 is SNEGSKA (reference sequence). CDR3 size: 14 residues. This clonotype was obtained from a male donor with ankylosing spondylitis or in good health (not recorded which). The chain is built from TRBV20-1 and TRBJ2-1, with D possibly TRBD2 on 6 matching bases. Material for sequencing was blood, either unsorted or a sorted T cell fraction (not recorded which). CDR3 nucleotides: TGCAGTGCTAGGCCCGGAGGGAACCGGAATGAGCAGTTCTTC. It codes for CSARPGGNRNEQFF.